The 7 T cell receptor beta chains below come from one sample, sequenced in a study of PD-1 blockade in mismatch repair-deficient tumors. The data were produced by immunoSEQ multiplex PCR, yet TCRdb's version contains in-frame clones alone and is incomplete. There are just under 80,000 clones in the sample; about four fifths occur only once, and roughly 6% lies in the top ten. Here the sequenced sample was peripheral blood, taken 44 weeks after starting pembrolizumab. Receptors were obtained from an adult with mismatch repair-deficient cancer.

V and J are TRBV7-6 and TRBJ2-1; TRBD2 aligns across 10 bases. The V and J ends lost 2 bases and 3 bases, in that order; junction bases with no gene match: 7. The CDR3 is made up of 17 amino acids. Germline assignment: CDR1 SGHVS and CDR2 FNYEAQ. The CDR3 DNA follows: TGTGCCAGCAGCTTACGAGCGGGGGGGGTTGACTACAATGAGCAGTTCTTC. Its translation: CASSLRAGGVDYNEQFF.

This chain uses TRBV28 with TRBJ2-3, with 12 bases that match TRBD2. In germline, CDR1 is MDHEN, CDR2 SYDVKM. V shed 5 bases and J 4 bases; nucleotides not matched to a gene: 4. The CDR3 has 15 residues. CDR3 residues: CASSQLAGGADTQYF. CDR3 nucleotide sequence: TGTGCCAGCAGTCAACTAGCGGGAGGAGCAGATACGCAGTATTTT.

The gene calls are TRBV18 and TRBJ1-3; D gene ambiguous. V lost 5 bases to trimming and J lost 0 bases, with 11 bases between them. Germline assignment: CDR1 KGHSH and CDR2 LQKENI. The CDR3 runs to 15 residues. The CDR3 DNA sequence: TGTGCCAGCTCAGAAAGAAGAAACTCTGGAAACACCATATATTTT. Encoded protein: CASSERRNSGNTIYF.

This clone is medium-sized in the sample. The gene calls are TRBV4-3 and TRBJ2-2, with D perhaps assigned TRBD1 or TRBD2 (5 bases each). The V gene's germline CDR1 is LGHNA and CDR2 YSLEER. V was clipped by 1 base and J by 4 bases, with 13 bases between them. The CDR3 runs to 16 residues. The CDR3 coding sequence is TGCGCCAGCAGCCAAGGCCCGGGGACGGTCACCGGGGAGCTGTTTTTT. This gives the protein CASSQGPGTVTGELFF.

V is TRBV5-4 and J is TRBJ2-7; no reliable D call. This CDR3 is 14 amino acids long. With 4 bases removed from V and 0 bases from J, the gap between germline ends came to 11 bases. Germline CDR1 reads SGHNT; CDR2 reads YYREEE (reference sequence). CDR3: CASSVRLSSYEQYF. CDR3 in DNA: TGTGCCAGCAGCGTAAGACTGAGCTCCTACGAGCAGTACTTC.

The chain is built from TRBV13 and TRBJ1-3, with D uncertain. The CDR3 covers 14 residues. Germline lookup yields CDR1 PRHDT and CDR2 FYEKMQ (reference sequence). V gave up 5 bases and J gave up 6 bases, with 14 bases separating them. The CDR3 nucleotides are TGTGCCAGCAGCGCCCTTAGGGTTACAAACACCATATATTTT. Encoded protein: CASSALRVTNTIYF.

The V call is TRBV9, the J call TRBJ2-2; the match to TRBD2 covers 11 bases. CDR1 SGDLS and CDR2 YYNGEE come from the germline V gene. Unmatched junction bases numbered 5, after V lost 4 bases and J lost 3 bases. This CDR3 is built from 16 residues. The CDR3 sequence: CASSPRLAGYTGELFF. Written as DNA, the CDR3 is TGTGCCAGCAGCCCCAGACTAGCGGGATACACCGGGGAGCTGTTTTTT.